This T cell receptor (beta chain) was identified during a study of cytomegalovirus exposure and HLA in healthy donors. In the study overall: Earlier work reported 117 million unique TCR beta sequences from 180 million or so T cells. Study-wide points: Available immune exposure information was restricted to CMV serostatus only. A few CMV-associated chains were confirmed in vitro to be specific for CMV antigens.

The CDR3 is 14 residues long. CDR1 SNHLY and CDR2 FYNNEI come from the germline V gene. The junction had 9 bases not matched to a gene; V was cut back by 9 bases and J by 7 bases. A word on this clone: Its specificity is not known.

It was with 60 Vbeta and 13 Jbeta primers that the PCR ran. Assay: immunoSEQ multiplex PCR; the TCRdb copy retains only in-frame clones and omits some. This table has about 140,000 clones, around 80% appearing once. At collection, donors were nominally healthy, but unrecorded immune exposures were probable. The J gene is TRBJ2-3, the V gene TRBV2, with TRBD2 matching over 11 bases. This clonotype was obtained from a man aged 25-45 years in good health and CMV-seropositive. The sample comprised PBMCs. The CDR3 region has the DNA TGTGCCAGTGGGATTTTAGCGGGAGGGAATACGCAGTATTTT. It specifies CASGILAGGNTQYF.